This TCR beta chain was recorded in a study of blood T cell repertoires in COVID-19. The wider study: The United States, Italy and Spain provided the acute and convalescent COVID-19 samples.

In germline, CDR1 is SGHKS, CDR2 YYEKEE (reference sequence). V dropped 4 bases and J dropped 5; count of bases not matched to a gene: 8. This CDR3 is 14 amino acids long. Only in-frame clones appear in the TCRdb table, and some are missing; sequencing was by immunoSEQ multiplex PCR. The sample yields 130,000 to 150,000 clones, 88% seen once. This receptor was taken from a human donor in a cohort sampled during active COVID-19. The chain is built from TRBV5-5 and TRBJ2-5, with TRBD2 matching over 7 bases. The sequencing input was peripheral blood. The CDR3 protein is CASSPSGVRETQYF. The CDR3 bases are TGTGCCAGCAGCCCAAGCGGGGTTCGGGAGACCCAGTACTTC.